The 8 T cell receptor beta chains listed next were all sequenced from one sample in a study of T cell clonality in common variable immunodeficiency. Assay used: immunoSEQ multiplex PCR; TCRdb lists only in-frame clones, some missing. The sample presents 40,000 to 60,000 clones, none singletons. Input material: peripheral blood mononuclear cells. The receptors were sampled from a person aged 18 to 75 in good health.

Concerning this clone itself: The sequenced fragment ends 3 residues before the CDR3 boundary, so the rest is inferred from the germline J gene. The rearrangement links TRBV5-5 to TRBJ1-2, with D possibly being TRBD1 (6 bases). CDR1 is SGHKS, CDR2 YYEKEE, per germline (reference sequence). This CDR3 contains 14 residues. Trimming left V 4 bases short and J 7 bases short, with 17 bases between. CDR3 bases read: TGTGCCAGCAGCCCAGAGGGGGGGACGGCTGGC. Protein: CASSPEGGTAG. The complete CDR3 sequence is CASSPEGGTAGYTF.

This clone was counted ten times or more. The read is 3 residues too short to cover the CDR3 end, so that end is filled in from the germline J gene. The V and J genes are TRBV19 and TRBJ1-6; D not certain. Trimming removed 3 bases from V and 10 bases from J, with 7 bases in between. This CDR3 is built from 12 residues. Germline values: CDR1 LNHDA, CDR2 SQIVND (reference sequence). The part of the CDR3 DNA that was read is TGTGCCAGTAGTATCGAGGCCTCACCC. Protein product: CASSIEASP. The entire CDR3 reads CASSIEASPLHF.

This clone was counted at least ten times. The CDR3 end is not reached by the read, which stops 3 residues before it; the germline J gene fills it in. V and J are TRBV6-2 or TRBV6-3 and TRBJ2-4, with 9 bases fitting TRBD2. The CDR3 is made up of 15 amino acids. Germline lookup yields CDR1 MNHEY and CDR2 SVGEGT. J gave up 3 bases and V 5 bases, and 5 bases lay outside the gene matches. The CDR3 bases that were read are TGTGCCAGCAGTGACCTGACTAGCGGCAAAAACATT. This sequence encodes CASSDLTSGKNI. The entire CDR3 sequence reads CASSDLTSGKNIQYF.

About this clone: The DNA ends 3 residues before the CDR3 does, and the rest of the CDR3 is filled in from the germline J gene. The chain uses TRBV19 and TRBJ2-4; 8 positions agree with TRBD1. This CDR3 comprises 15 residues. Germline V gene lookup returns CDR1 LNHDA and CDR2 SQIVND (reference sequence). This CDR3 reads CASTLQGGIWTGQYF. CDR3 DNA (partial): TGTGCCAGTACCCTACAGGGGGGTATTTGGACGGGT.

The sample holds many counts of this clone. The CDR3 is cut off 3 residues early in the read; its end comes from the germline J gene. V is TRBV9 and J is TRBJ2-1; TRBD2 aligns across 9 bases. The CDR3 contains 16 residues. Per germline, CDR1 SGDLS and CDR2 YYNGEE. The trim removed 4 bases at V and 7 bases at J, leaving 12 bases unmatched. The sequenced part of the CDR3 DNA is TGTGCCAGCAGCACGAGGGATAGCGGGGGAGGTAATGAG. It yields the protein CASSTRDSGGGNE. The complete CDR3 sequence is CASSTRDSGGGNEQFF.

This clone has just a few counts. The DNA ends 3 residues before the CDR3 does, and the rest of the CDR3 is filled in from the germline J gene. The rearrangement uses TRBV7-6 and TRBJ2-4; TRBD2 agrees at 10 bases. Trimming took 5 bases from V and 0 from J; bases not matched to a gene: 10. The CDR3 totals 18 residues. Germline CDR1 SGHVS, CDR2 FNYEAQ. Here the CDR3 reads CASSATSGALLAKNIQYF. The CDR3 DNA, read in part, is TGTGCCAGCAGCGCTACTAGCGGGGCTCTACTAGCCAAAAACATT.

This clone was seen repeatedly, ten times or more. The sequenced fragment ends 3 residues before the CDR3 boundary, so the rest is inferred from the germline J gene. The chain recombines TRBV18 with TRBJ2-3; TRBD1 aligns across 7 bases. Unmatched junction bases numbered 12, after V lost 2 bases and J lost 4 bases. Germline lookup yields CDR1 KGHSH and CDR2 LQKENI. This CDR3 region has 17 residues. The CDR3: CASSPEYGTELADTQYF. Incomplete CDR3 DNA: TGTGCCAGCTCACCAGAGTACGGGACAGAGTTGGCAGATACG.

This clone was seen at least ten times. CDR3 residues: CASSLGLAVYTDTQYF. The covered CDR3 bases are TGTGCCAGCAGTCTCGGACTAGCGGTCTACACAGATACG. This rearrangement joins TRBV6-2 or TRBV6-3 to TRBJ2-3; 10 bases line up with TRBD2. The observed sequence ends 3 residues before the CDR3 terminus, with the missing tail filled in from the germline J gene. Trimming removed 5 bases from V and 2 bases from J; junction bases left unmatched: 7. Germline loops: CDR1 MNHEY, CDR2 SVGEGT. The CDR3 has 16 residues.